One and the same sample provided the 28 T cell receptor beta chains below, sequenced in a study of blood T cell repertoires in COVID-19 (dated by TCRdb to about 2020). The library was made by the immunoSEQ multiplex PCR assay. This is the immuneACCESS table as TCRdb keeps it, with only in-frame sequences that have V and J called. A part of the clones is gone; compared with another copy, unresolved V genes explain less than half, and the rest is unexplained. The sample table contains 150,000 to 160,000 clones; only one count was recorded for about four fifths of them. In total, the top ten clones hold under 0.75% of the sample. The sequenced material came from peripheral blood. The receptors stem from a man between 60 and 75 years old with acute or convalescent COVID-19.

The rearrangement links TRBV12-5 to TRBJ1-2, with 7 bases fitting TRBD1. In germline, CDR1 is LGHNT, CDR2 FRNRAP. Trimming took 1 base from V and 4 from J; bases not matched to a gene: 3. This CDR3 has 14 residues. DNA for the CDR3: TGTGCTAGTGGTTTGGCCGGGACAGTCTATGGCTACACCTTC. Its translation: CASGLAGTVYGYTF.

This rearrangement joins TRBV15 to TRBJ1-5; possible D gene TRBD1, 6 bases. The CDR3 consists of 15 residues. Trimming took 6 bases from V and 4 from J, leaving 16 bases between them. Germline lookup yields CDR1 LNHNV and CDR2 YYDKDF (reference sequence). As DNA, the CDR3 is TGTGCCACCAGTTGGGGGCAAGGGGCGAATCAGCCCCAGCATTTT. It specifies CATSWGQGANQPQHF.

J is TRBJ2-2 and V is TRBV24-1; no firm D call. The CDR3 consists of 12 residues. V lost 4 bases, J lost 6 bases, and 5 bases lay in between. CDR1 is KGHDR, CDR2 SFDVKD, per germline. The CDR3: CATSDLSGELFF. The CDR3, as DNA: TGTGCCACCAGTGACCTCTCCGGGGAGCTGTTTTTT.

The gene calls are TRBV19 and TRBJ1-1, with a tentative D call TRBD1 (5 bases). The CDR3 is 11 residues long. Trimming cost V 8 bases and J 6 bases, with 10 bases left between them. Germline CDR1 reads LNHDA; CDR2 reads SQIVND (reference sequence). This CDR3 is CASSRAAEAFF. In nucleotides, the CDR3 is TGTGCCAGTTCCAGGGCGGCTGAAGCTTTCTTT. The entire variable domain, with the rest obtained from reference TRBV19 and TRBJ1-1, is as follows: DGGITQSPKYLFRKEGQNVTLSCEQNLNHDAMYWYRQDPGQGLRLIYYSQIVNDFQKGDIAEGYSVSREKKESFPLTVTSAQKNPTAFYLCASSRAAEAFFGQGTRLTVV.

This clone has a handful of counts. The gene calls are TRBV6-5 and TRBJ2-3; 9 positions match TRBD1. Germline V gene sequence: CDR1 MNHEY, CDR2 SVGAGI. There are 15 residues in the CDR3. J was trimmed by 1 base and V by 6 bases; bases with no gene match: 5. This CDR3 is CASRDRDRGTDTQYF. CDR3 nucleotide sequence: TGTGCCAGCAGAGACCGGGACAGGGGCACAGATACGCAGTATTTT.

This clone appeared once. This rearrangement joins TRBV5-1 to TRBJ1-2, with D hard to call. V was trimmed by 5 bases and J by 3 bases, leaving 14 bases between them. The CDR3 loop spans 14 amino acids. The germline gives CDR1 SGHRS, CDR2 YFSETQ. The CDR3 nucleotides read TGCGCCAGCAGTATGGAGCCTTCTTACTATGGCTACACCTTC. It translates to CASSMEPSYYGYTF.

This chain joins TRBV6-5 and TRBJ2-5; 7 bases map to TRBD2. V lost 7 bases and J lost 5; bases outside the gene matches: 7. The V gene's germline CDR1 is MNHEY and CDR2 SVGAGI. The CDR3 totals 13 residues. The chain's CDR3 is CASTKAGRETQYF. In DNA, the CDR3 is TGTGCCAGCACGAAAGCGGGGAGGGAGACCCAGTACTTC.

CDR3 sequence reads: CASSLGGQDDNEQFF. DNA of the CDR3: TGCGCCAGCAGCTTGGGGGGACAGGATGACAATGAGCAGTTCTTC. V gene TRBV5-1 combines with J gene TRBJ2-1; TRBD1 aligns across 8 bases. The ends lost 0 bases at V and 5 bases at J; junction bases unmatched: 4. CDR1 is SGHRS, CDR2 YFSETQ, per germline. CDR3 length: 15 amino acids.

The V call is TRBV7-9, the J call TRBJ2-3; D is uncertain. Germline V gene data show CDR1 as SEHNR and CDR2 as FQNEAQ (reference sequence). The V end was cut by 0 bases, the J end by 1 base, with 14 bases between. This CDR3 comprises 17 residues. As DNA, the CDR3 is TGTGCCAGCAGCTTAGCTACGTGGGTTGAGGGCACAGATACGCAGTATTTT. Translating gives CASSLATWVEGTDTQYF.

Written as DNA, the CDR3 is TGTGCCAGTAATCCGGGACAGGGCTCAGATACGCAGTATTTT. This codes for CASNPGQGSDTQYF. The chain combines TRBV19 with TRBJ2-3; 9 bases map to TRBD1. The trim removed 7 bases at V and 4 bases at J, leaving 6 bases unmatched. The CDR3 spans 14 residues. Germline-derived CDR1 and CDR2 are LNHDA and SQIVND (reference sequence).

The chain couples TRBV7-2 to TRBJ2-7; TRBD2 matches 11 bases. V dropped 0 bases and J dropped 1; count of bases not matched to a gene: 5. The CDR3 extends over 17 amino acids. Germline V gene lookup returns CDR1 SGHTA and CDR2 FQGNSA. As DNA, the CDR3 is TGTGCCAGCAGCTTAGCTAGCGGGGGGGCCGGATCCTACGAGCAGTACTTC. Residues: CASSLASGGAGSYEQYF.

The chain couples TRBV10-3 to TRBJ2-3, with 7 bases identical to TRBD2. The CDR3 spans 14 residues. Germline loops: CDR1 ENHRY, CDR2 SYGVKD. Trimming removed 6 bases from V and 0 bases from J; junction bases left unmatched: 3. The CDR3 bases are TGTGCCATCAGCCCGGGGGGAAGCACAGATACGCAGTATTTT. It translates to CAISPGGSTDTQYF.

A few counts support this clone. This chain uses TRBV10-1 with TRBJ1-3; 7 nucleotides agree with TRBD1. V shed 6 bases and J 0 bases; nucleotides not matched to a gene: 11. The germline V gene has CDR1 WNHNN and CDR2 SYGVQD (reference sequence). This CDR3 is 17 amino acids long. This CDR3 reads CASRGQRSNNSGNTIYF. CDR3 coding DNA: TGCGCCAGCAGGGGACAGAGGAGTAACAACTCTGGAAACACCATATATTTT.

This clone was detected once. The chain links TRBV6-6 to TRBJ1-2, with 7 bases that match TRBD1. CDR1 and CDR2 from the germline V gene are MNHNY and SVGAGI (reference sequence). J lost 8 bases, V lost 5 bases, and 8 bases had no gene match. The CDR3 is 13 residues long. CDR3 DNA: TGTGCCAGCAGTCCGGACAGGCAATACGGCTACACCTTC. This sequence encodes CASSPDRQYGYTF.

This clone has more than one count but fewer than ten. CDR3 region: CASSPPSGVNYEQFF. The DNA for the CDR3 is TGTGCCAGCTCACCACCTTCGGGGGTAAACTATGAGCAGTTCTTC. The V gene is TRBV18, the J gene TRBJ2-1, with TRBD2 as a possible D gene (6 bases). The CDR3 runs to 15 residues. The V gene's germline CDR1 is KGHSH and CDR2 LQKENI. Trimming stripped 0 bases from V and 8 bases from J, with 14 bases between.

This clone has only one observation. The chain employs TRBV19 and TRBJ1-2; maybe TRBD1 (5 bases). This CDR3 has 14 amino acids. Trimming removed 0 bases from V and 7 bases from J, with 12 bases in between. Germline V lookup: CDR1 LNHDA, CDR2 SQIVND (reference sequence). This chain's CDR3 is CASSIDPGPLGYTF. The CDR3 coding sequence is TGTGCCAGTAGTATAGATCCAGGGCCCCTTGGCTACACCTTC.

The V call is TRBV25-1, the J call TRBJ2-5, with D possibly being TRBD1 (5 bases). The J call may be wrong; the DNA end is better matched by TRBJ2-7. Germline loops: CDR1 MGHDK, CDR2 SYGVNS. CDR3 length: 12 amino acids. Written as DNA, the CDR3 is TGTGCCAGCAGTGGTCAGGGCTACGAGCAGTACTTC. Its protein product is CASSGQGYEQYF.

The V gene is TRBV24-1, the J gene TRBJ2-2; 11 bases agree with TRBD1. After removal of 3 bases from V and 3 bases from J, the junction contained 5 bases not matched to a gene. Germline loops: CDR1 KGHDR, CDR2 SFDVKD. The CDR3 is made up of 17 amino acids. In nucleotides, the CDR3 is TGTGCCACCAGTGATGTACCGGGACAGGGGGACACCGGGGAGCTGTTTTTT. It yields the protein CATSDVPGQGDTGELFF.

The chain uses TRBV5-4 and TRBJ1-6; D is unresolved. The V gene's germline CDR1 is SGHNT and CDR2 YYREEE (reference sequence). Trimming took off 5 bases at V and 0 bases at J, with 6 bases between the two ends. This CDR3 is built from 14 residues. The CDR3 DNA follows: TGTGCCAGCAGAACGAGCTCCTATAATTCACCCCTCCACTTT. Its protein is CASRTSSYNSPLHF.

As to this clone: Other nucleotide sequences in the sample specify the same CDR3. The CDR3 nucleotides are TGCGCCAGCAGCCAACCTGGGACTAGCGGTTACAATGAGCAGTTCTTC. Amino acid sequence: CASSQPGTSGYNEQFF. The rearrangement joins TRBV4-3 to TRBJ2-1; the match to TRBD2 covers 11 bases. V trimming: 2 bases; J trimming: 4 bases; junction bases outside the gene matches: 4. The CDR3 loop spans 16 amino acids. Germline CDR1 reads LGHNA; CDR2 reads YSLEER.

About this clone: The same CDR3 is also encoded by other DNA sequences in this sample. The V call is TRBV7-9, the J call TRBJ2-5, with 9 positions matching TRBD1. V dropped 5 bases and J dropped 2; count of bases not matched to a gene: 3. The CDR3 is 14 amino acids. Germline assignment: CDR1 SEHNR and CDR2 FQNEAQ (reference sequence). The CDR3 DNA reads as TGTGCCAGCAGCCCGGGACAGGGACAAGAGACCCAGTACTTC. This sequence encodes CASSPGQGQETQYF.

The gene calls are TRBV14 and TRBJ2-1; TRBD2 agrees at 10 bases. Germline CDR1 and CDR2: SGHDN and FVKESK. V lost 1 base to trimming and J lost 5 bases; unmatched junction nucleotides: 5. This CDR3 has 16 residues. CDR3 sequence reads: CASSQVSGGADNEQFF. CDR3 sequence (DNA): TGTGCCAGCAGCCAAGTCAGCGGGGGGGCCGACAATGAGCAGTTCTTC.

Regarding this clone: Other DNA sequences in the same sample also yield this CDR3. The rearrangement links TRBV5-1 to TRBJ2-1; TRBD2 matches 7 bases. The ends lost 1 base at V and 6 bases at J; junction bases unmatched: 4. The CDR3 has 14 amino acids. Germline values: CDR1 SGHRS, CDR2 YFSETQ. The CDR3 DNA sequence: TGCGCCAGCAGCTTGACTAGCGCAGGCAATGAGCAGTTCTTC. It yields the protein CASSLTSAGNEQFF.

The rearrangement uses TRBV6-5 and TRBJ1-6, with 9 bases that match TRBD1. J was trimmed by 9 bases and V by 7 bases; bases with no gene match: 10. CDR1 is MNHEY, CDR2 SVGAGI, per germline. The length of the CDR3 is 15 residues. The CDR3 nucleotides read TGTGCCAGCACCGAAACAGGGGGCACTGGTTCACCCCTCCACTTT. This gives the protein CASTETGGTGSPLHF.

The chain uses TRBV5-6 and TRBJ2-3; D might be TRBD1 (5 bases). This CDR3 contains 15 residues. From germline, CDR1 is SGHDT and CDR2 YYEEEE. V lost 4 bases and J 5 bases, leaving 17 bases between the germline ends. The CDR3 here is CASSGAVTVGDTQYF. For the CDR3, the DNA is TGTGCCAGCAGCGGTGCAGTGACAGTCGGAGATACGCAGTATTTT.

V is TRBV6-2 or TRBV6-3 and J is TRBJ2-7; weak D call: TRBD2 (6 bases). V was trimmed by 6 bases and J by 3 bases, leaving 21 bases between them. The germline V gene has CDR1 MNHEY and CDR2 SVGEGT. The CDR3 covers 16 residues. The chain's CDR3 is CASSTPSGTFLYEQYF. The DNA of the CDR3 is TGTGCCAGCAGCACCCCCTCCGGGACTTTCCTCTACGAGCAGTACTTC.

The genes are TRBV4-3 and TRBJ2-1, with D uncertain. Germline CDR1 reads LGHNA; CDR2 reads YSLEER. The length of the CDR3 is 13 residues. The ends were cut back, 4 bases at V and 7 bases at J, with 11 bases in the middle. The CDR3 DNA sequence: TGCGCCAGCAGCCTGCAGTACGTGAATGAGCAGTTCTTC. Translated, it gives CASSLQYVNEQFF.

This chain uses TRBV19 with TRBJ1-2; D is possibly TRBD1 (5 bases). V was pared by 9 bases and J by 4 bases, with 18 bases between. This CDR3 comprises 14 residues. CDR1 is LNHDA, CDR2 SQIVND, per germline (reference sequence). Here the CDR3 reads CASSLGALGYGYTF. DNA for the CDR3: TGTGCCAGCAGTCTTGGGGCTTTGGGCTATGGCTACACCTTC.